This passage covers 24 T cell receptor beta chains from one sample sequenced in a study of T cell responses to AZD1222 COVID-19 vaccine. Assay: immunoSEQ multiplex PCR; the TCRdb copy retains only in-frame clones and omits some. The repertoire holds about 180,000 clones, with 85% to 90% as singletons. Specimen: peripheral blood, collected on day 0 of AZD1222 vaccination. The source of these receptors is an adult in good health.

The CDR3 DNA reads as TGTGCCTGGAGTCCCCCGGGACAGTACTACGAGCAGTACTTC. Translating gives CAWSPPGQYYEQYF. The chain has TRBV30 and TRBJ2-7; the match to TRBD1 covers 7 bases. CDR1 is GTSNPN, CDR2 SVGIG, per germline (reference sequence). The trim removed 2 bases at V and 3 bases at J, leaving 7 bases unmatched. The CDR3 covers 14 residues.

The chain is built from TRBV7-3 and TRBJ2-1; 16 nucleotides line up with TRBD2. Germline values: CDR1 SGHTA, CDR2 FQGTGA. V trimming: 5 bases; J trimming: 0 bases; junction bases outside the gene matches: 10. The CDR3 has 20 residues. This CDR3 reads CASSPRGLAGGRRSYNEQFF. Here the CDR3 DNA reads TGTGCCAGCAGCCCAAGGGGACTAGCGGGGGGGCGACGCTCCTACAATGAGCAGTTCTTC.

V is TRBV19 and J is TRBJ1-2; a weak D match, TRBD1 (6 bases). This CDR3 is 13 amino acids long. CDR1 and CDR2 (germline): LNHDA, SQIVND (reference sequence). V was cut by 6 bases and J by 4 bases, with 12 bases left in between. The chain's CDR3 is CASRNEDSYGYTF. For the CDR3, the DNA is TGTGCCAGTAGGAATGAGGACAGCTATGGCTACACCTTC.

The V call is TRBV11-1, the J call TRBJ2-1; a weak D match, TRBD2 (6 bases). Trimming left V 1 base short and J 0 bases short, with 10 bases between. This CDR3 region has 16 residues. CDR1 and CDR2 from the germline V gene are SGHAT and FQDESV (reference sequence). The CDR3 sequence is CASSLGLASSYNEQFF. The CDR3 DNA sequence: TGTGCCAGCAGCTTAGGGCTAGCGAGCTCCTACAATGAGCAGTTCTTC.

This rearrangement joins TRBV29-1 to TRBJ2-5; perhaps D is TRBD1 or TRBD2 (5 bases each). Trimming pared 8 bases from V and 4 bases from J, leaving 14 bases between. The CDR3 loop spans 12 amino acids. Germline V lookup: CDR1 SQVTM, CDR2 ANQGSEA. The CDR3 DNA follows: TGCAGCACGGACATGGGAGCAGAGACCCAGTACTTC. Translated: CSTDMGAETQYF. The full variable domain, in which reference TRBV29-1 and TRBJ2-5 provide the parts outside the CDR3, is SAVISQKPSRDICQRGTSLTIQCQVDSQVTMMFWYRQQPGQSLTLIATANQGSEATYESGFVIDKFPISRPNLTFSTLTVSNMSPEDSSIYLCSTDMGAETQYFGPGTRLLVL.

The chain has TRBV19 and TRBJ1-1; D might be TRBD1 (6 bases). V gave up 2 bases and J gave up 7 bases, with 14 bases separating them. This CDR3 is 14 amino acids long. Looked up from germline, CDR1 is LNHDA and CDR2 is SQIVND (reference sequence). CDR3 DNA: TGTGCCAGTAGTATAAGGGGGGCCGAGGATGAAGCTTTCTTT. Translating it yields CASSIRGAEDEAFF. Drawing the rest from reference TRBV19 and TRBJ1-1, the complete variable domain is DGGITQSPKYLFRKEGQNVTLSCEQNLNHDAMYWYRQDPGQGLRLIYYSQIVNDFQKGDIAEGYSVSREKKESFPLTVTSAQKNPTAFYLCASSIRGAEDEAFFGQGTRLTVV.

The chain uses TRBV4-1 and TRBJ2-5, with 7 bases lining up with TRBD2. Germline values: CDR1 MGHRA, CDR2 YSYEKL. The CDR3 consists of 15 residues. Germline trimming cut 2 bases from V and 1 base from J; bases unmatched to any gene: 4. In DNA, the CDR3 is TGCGCCAGCAGCCAAACGGGGAGGGCCCAAGAGACCCAGTACTTC. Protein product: CASSQTGRAQETQYF.

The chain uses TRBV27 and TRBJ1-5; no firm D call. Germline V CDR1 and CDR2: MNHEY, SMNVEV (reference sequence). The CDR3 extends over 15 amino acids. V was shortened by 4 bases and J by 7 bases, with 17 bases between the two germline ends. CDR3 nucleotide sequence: TGTGCCAGCAGTTCTGGGCAAGGGTTTCTACAGCCCCAGCATTTT. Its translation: CASSSGQGFLQPQHF.

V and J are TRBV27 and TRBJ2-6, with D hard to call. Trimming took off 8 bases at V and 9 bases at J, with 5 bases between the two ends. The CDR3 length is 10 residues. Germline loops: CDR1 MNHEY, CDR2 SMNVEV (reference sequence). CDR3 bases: TGTGCCAGCGGATACAACGTCCTGACTTTC. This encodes CASGYNVLTF.

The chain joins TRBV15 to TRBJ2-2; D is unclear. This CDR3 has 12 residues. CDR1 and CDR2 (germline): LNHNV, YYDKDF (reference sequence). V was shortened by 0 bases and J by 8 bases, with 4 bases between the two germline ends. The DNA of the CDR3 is TGTGCCACCAGCAGAGATACTGGGGAGCTGTTTTTT. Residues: CATSRDTGELFF.

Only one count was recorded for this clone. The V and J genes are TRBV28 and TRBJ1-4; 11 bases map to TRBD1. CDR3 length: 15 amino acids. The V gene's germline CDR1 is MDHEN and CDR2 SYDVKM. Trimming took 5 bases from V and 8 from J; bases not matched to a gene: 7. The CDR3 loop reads CASSLPDRGREKLFF. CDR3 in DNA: TGTGCCAGCAGTCTCCCGGACAGGGGGCGAGAAAAACTGTTTTTT.

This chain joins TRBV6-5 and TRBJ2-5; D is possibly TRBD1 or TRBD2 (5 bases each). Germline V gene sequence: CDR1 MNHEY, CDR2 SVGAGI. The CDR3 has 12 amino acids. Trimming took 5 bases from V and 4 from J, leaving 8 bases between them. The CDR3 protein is CASSRDAETQYF. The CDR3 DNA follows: TGTGCCAGCAGTCGGGACGCAGAGACCCAGTACTTC.

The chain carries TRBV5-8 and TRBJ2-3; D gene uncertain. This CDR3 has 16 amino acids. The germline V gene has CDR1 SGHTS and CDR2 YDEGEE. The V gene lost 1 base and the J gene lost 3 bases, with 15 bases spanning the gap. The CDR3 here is CASSLRPGSDTDTQYF. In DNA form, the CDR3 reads TGTGCCAGCAGCTTGCGTCCCGGATCGGATACAGATACGCAGTATTTT.

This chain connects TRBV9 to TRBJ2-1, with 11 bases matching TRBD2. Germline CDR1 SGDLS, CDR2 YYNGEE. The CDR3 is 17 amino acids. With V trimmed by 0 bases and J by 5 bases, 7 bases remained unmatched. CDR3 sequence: CASSVVVGGLADNEQFF. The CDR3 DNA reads TGTGCCAGCAGCGTAGTAGTTGGGGGACTAGCGGACAATGAGCAGTTCTTC.

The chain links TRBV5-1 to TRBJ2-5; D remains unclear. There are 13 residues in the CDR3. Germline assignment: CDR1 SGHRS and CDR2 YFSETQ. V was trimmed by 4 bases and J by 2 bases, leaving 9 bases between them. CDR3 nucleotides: TGCGCCAGCAGCATCGGATTACAAGAGACCCAGTACTTC. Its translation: CASSIGLQETQYF. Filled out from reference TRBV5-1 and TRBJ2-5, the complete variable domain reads KAGVTQTPRYLIKTRGQQVTLSCSPISGHRSVSWYQQTPGQGLQFLFEYFSETQRNKGNFPGRFSGRQFSNSRSEMNVSTLELGDSALYLCASSIGLQETQYFGPGTRLLVL.

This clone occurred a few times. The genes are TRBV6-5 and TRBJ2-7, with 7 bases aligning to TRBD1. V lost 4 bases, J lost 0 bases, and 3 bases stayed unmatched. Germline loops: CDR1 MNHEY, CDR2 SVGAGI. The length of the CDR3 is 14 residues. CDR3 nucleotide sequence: TGTGCCAGCAGTTCCGGGACAGCCTCCTACGAGCAGTACGTC. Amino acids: CASSSGTASYEQYV.

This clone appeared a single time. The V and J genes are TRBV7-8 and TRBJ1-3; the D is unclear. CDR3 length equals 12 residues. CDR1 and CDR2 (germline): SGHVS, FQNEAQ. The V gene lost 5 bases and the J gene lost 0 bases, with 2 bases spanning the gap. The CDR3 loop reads CASSPSGNTIYF. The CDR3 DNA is TGTGCCAGCAGCCCCTCTGGAAACACCATATATTTT.

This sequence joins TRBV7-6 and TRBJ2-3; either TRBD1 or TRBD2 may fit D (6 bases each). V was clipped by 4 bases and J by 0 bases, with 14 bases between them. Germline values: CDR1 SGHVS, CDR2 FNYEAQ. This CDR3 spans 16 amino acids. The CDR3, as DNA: TGTGCCAGCAGCTCTAACTGGGGGGCTAGCACAGATACGCAGTATTTT. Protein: CASSSNWGASTDTQYF.

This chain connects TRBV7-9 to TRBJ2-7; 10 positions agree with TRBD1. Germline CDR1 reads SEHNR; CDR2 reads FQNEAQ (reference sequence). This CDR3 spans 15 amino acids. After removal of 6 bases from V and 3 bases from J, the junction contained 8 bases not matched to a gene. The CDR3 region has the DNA TGTGCCAGCAGTCCCACCCGGGACAGGGGCTACGAGCAGTACTTC. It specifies CASSPTRDRGYEQYF.

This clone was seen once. CDR3 in DNA: TGTGCCAGCAGTCCCCAACTGACAGTTTATCAGCCCCAGCATTTT. Translation gives CASSPQLTVYQPQHF. This rearrangement joins TRBV27 to TRBJ1-5; D might be TRBD1 (5 bases). Germline loops: CDR1 MNHEY, CDR2 SMNVEV (reference sequence). V gave up 5 bases and J gave up 5 bases, with 16 bases separating them. This CDR3 is built from 15 residues.

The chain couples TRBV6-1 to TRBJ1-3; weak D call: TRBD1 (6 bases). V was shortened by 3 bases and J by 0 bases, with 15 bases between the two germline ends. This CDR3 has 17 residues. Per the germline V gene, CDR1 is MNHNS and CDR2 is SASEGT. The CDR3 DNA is TGTGCCAGCAGTGATTCGACAGGATCCTACTCTGGAAACACCATATATTTT. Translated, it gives CASSDSTGSYSGNTIYF.

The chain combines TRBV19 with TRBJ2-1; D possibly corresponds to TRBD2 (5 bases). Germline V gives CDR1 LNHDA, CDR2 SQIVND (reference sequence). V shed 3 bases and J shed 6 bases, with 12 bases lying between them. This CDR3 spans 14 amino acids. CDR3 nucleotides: TGTGCCAGTAGTATGTCGGGAATCTCCAATGAGCAGTTCTTC. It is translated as CASSMSGISNEQFF.

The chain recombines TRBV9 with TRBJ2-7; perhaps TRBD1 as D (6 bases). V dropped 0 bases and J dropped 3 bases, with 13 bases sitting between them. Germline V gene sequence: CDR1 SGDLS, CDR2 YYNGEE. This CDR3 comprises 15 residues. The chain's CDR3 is CASSVAATGHYEQYF. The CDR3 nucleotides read TGTGCCAGCAGCGTAGCTGCAACGGGACACTACGAGCAGTACTTC.

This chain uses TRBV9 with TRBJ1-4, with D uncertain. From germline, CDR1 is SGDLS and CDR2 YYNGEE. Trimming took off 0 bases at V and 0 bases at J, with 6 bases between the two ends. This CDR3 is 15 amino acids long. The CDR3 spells CASSVVGATNEKLFF. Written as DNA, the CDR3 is TGTGCCAGCAGCGTAGTTGGAGCAACTAATGAAAAACTGTTTTTT.